A selection of T cell receptor beta chains follows, all from one sample in a study of blood T cell repertoires in COVID-19. Profiling relied on immunoSEQ multiplex PCR, and the TCRdb table lists in-frame clones only, not all of them. This sample yields 250,000 to 350,000 clones, of which about 85% are seen a single time; 0.87% belongs to the top ten. Sequencing was done on a sample of peripheral blood. The receptors derive from a human donor with COVID-19, enrolled during active disease. The donor label of this sample is uncertain. Both conserved end residues are part of each CDR3. The D gene is left open where the match is weak. The size field is filled for only some rows; it gives once, few, many or a size class.

v_call: TRBV9; j_call: TRBJ1-4; clone_size: NA; d_call: NA; cdr3_nt: TGTGCCAGCAGCGTAGGCGGTTTTGAAAAACTGTTTTTT; cdr3_aa: CASSVGGFEKLFF
v_call: TRBV6-5; j_call: TRBJ1-4; clone_size: NA; d_call: TRBD1; cdr3_nt: TGTGCCAGCATCCTACTCACAGGGGGCAGGGAAAAACTGTTTTTT; cdr3_aa: CASILLTGGREKLFF
v_call: TRBV28; j_call: TRBJ1-1; clone_size: NA; d_call: NA; cdr3_nt: TGTGCCAGCAGGACAAGTACTGAAGCTTTCTTT; cdr3_aa: CASRTSTEAFF
v_call: TRBV7-9; j_call: TRBJ2-1; clone_size: NA; d_call: TRBD2; cdr3_nt: TGTGCCAGCAGCTTAATTCTCCTAGCGGGAGGTGAGCAGTTCTTC; cdr3_aa: CASSLILLAGGEQFF
v_call: TRBV9; j_call: TRBJ2-1; clone_size: NA; d_call: NA; cdr3_nt: TGTGCCAGCAGCGCCCCTCCGGACATTTACAATGAGCAGTTCTTC; cdr3_aa: CASSAPPDIYNEQFF
v_call: TRBV19; j_call: TRBJ1-2; clone_size: NA; d_call: TRBD1; cdr3_nt: TGTGCCAGTAGTATAACAGGGGAATCAAGTGGCTACACCTTC; cdr3_aa: CASSITGESSGYTF
v_call: TRBV3-1/TRBV3-2; j_call: TRBJ1-1; clone_size: NA; d_call: NA; cdr3_nt: TGTGCCAGCAGCCAAGATTCGTCCTCGAACACTGAAGCTTTCTTT; cdr3_aa: CASSQDSSSNTEAFF
v_call: TRBV7-6; j_call: TRBJ2-2; clone_size: NA; d_call: TRBD1; cdr3_nt: TGTGCCAGCAGCTCCCAACCGGGACAGGGGGCCGGGGAGCTGTTTTTT; cdr3_aa: CASSSQPGQGAGELFF
v_call: TRBV20-1; j_call: TRBJ1-5; clone_size: NA; d_call: NA; cdr3_nt: TGCAGTGCTAGTGCGGGGATAGGTCAGCCCCAGCATTTT; cdr3_aa: CSASAGIGQPQHF
v_call: TRBV30; j_call: TRBJ2-1; clone_size: NA; d_call: NA; cdr3_nt: TGTGCCTGGAGACCCCCCCCTCCGGTTGAGCAGTTCTTC; cdr3_aa: CAWRPPPPVEQFF
v_call: TRBV28; j_call: TRBJ1-1; clone_size: NA; d_call: TRBD1; cdr3_nt: TGTGCCAGCAGTTTCGCTCCGATGGACAGGGGGGCGAGCACTGAAGCTTTCTTT; cdr3_aa: CASSFAPMDRGASTEAFF
v_call: TRBV28; j_call: TRBJ2-7; clone_size: NA; d_call: NA; cdr3_nt: TGTGCCCTGCGCCAAACCGGCTCCTACGAGCAGTACTTC; cdr3_aa: CALRQTGSYEQYF
v_call: TRBV4-1; j_call: TRBJ1-5; clone_size: NA; d_call: NA; cdr3_nt: TGCGCCAGCAGCCCCCCACATATCTGTAATCAGCCCCAGCATTTT; cdr3_aa: CASSPPHICNQPQHF
v_call: TRBV19; j_call: TRBJ1-2; clone_size: NA; d_call: TRBD1; cdr3_nt: TGTGCCAGTAGTATTCAACACAGGGGGCCTTATGGCTACACCTTC; cdr3_aa: CASSIQHRGPYGYTF
v_call: TRBV4-3; j_call: TRBJ2-7; clone_size: NA; d_call: NA; cdr3_nt: TGCGCCAGCAGCCAAGTTCTAGCAGGCGAGCAGTACTTC; cdr3_aa: CASSQVLAGEQYF
v_call: TRBV19; j_call: TRBJ1-6; clone_size: NA; d_call: NA; cdr3_nt: TGTGCCAGTAGTGACACTGGATGGATTAATTCACCCCTCCACTTT; cdr3_aa: CASSDTGWINSPLHF
v_call: TRBV14; j_call: TRBJ2-2; clone_size: few; d_call: TRBD1; cdr3_nt: TGTGCCAGCAGCCCCCTTCGGACAGGTGTTGACACCGGGGAGCTGTTTTTT; cdr3_aa: CASSPLRTGVDTGELFF
v_call: TRBV19; j_call: TRBJ2-2; clone_size: NA; d_call: NA; cdr3_nt: TGTGCCAGTAGTTCCAACAGGGCCACCGGGGAGCTGTTTTTT; cdr3_aa: CASSSNRATGELFF
v_call: TRBV15; j_call: TRBJ1-6; clone_size: NA; d_call: NA; cdr3_nt: TGTGCCACCAGCAGAGATCGTGTTTCAGCCTATAATTCACCCCTCCACTTT; cdr3_aa: CATSRDRVSAYNSPLHF
v_call: TRBV28; j_call: TRBJ1-3; clone_size: NA; d_call: NA; cdr3_nt: TGTGCCAGCACCGAGCGACCCGGGGCGGGAGGAAACACCATATATTTT; cdr3_aa: CASTERPGAGGNTIYF
v_call: TRBV9; j_call: TRBJ2-5; clone_size: NA; d_call: TRBD2; cdr3_nt: TGTGCCAGCAGCGTAGTTGGCCTAGCGGGAGAGACCCAGTACTTC; cdr3_aa: CASSVVGLAGETQYF
v_call: TRBV19; j_call: TRBJ1-1; clone_size: NA; d_call: TRBD1; cdr3_nt: TGTGCCAGTAGTGCCTCGACAGGGGAGGAAGCTTTCTTT; cdr3_aa: CASSASTGEEAFF
v_call: TRBV6-2/TRBV6-3; j_call: TRBJ1-2; clone_size: NA; d_call: NA; cdr3_nt: TGTGCCAGCAGTTACCTTGATGGCTACACCTTC; cdr3_aa: CASSYLDGYTF
v_call: TRBV27; j_call: TRBJ2-7; clone_size: NA; d_call: NA; cdr3_nt: TGTGCCAGCAGTTTTGGACAGAGCTCCTACGAGCAGTACTTC; cdr3_aa: CASSFGQSSYEQYF
v_call: TRBV14; j_call: TRBJ2-2; clone_size: NA; d_call: NA; cdr3_nt: TGTGCCAGCAGCCCCCAGGGCACCGGGGAGCTGTTTTTT; cdr3_aa: CASSPQGTGELFF
v_call: TRBV14; j_call: TRBJ1-1; clone_size: NA; d_call: NA; cdr3_nt: TGTGCCAGCAGCGATAGCGGTGGGGTTTTGAACACTGAAGCTTTCTTT; cdr3_aa: CASSDSGGVLNTEAFF
v_call: TRBV3-1/TRBV3-2; j_call: TRBJ2-7; clone_size: NA; d_call: TRBD2; cdr3_nt: TGTGCCAGCAGCCAAGATTTAGCGGGAGATTGGTCCTACGAGCAGTACTTC; cdr3_aa: CASSQDLAGDWSYEQYF
v_call: TRBV28; j_call: TRBJ1-2; clone_size: NA; d_call: NA; cdr3_nt: TGTGCCAGCAGTTTCCCAACCCCTGGACACGATTTTAACTATGGCTACACCTTC; cdr3_aa: CASSFPTPGHDFNYGYTF
v_call: TRBV12-5; j_call: TRBJ1-2; clone_size: once; d_call: TRBD1; cdr3_nt: TGTGCTAGTGGTCGGGGACAGGTTGAGGACGGCTACACCTTC; cdr3_aa: CASGRGQVEDGYTF
v_call: TRBV30; j_call: TRBJ2-3; clone_size: NA; d_call: NA; cdr3_nt: TGTGCCTGGAGTCTCCGGGCGGGGAGCACAGATACGCAGTATTTT; cdr3_aa: CAWSLRAGSTDTQYF
v_call: TRBV7-2; j_call: TRBJ1-6; clone_size: NA; d_call: TRBD1; cdr3_nt: TGTGCCAGCAGCTTAGAGGGGACAGGGAATAATTCACCCCTCCACTTT; cdr3_aa: CASSLEGTGNNSPLHF